The next 29 T cell receptor beta chains were all read from a single sample in a study of OX40 agonist ivuxolimab in advanced cancers. Method: immunoSEQ multiplex PCR; TCRdb's copy keeps in-frame clones and lacks some. Of 15,000 to 20,000 clones in the sample, 87% are singletons; the top ten hold roughly 30%. The source was CD4+ or CD8+ T cells sorted from blood, collected in a trial of the OX40 agonist ivuxolimab. These TCRs come from an adult with an advanced solid tumor such as melanoma, head and neck, liver or kidney cancer.

V is TRBV4-1 and J is TRBJ2-2; D is possibly TRBD2 (6 bases). CDR3 length: 17 amino acids. Looked up from germline, CDR1 is MGHRA and CDR2 is YSYEKL. V was shortened by 4 bases and J by 4 bases, with 19 bases between the two germline ends. The CDR3 DNA is TGCGCCAGCAGCCCGCGTAAGTTGCGGGGCAGCACCGGGGAGCTGTTTTTT. It codes for CASSPRKLRGSTGELFF.

The chain employs TRBV5-8 and TRBJ1-5, with D tentatively TRBD1 (6 bases). The germline V and J ends were trimmed by 4 bases and 3 bases, with 8 bases remaining between them. Per the germline V gene, CDR1 is SGHTS and CDR2 is YDEGEE. The CDR3 has 13 residues. In DNA, the CDR3 is TGTGCCAGCAGCCGGACAGTCAATCAGCCCCAGCATTTT. Translating gives CASSRTVNQPQHF.

The V gene is TRBV28, the J gene TRBJ1-1; D is unresolved. Trimming left V 7 bases short and J 7 bases short, with 13 bases between. The germline CDR1 and CDR2 sequences are MDHEN and SYDVKM. The CDR3 has 12 amino acids. The CDR3: CASKVSGGEAFF. In DNA form, the CDR3 reads TGTGCCAGCAAGGTATCGGGTGGTGAAGCTTTCTTT.

This clone was seen a few times. This rearrangement joins TRBV28 to TRBJ2-1, with TRBD1 matching over 7 bases. The V gene's germline CDR1 is MDHEN and CDR2 SYDVKM. The ends lost 8 bases at V and 2 bases at J; junction bases unmatched: 9. This CDR3 has 15 amino acids. CDR3 loop: CASGEPGQTYNEQFF. As DNA, the CDR3 is TGTGCCAGCGGAGAACCGGGACAGACCTACAATGAGCAGTTCTTC.

This chain joins TRBV11-2 and TRBJ2-7; TRBD2 matches 10 bases. This CDR3 has 14 residues. Germline CDR1 SGHAT, CDR2 FQNNGV. The trim removed 6 bases at V and 3 bases at J, leaving 5 bases unmatched. DNA of the CDR3: TGTGCCAGCAGTTCTAGCGGGAGTAACTACGAGCAGTACTTC. This sequence encodes CASSSSGSNYEQYF.

J is TRBJ2-5 and V is TRBV6-4; no clear D. Trimming cost V 3 bases and J 4 bases, with 9 bases left between them. CDR3 length equals 13 residues. Per germline, CDR1 MRHNA and CDR2 SNTAGT. The CDR3 loop is CASSESRLETQYF. CDR3 sequence (DNA): TGTGCCAGCAGTGAGAGCAGGCTAGAGACCCAGTACTTC.

The gene calls are TRBV29-1 and TRBJ2-5; D may be TRBD1 (6 bases). Germline CDR1 is SQVTM and CDR2 is ANQGSEA. This CDR3 is built from 14 residues. V lost 6 bases, J lost 7 bases, and 21 bases lay in between. The CDR3 DNA is TGCAGCGTGTTCGGGGACATCGGGGCGGGGACCCAGTACTTC. Protein sequence: CSVFGDIGAGTQYF.

J is TRBJ2-3 and V is TRBV25-1; D gene unclear. The CDR3 is 14 amino acids. Per the germline V gene, CDR1 is MGHDK and CDR2 is SYGVNS. The V gene lost 6 bases and the J gene lost 0 bases, with 10 bases spanning the gap. The CDR3 DNA reads TGTGCCAGCAGCCGTCAAGGTAGCACAGATACGCAGTATTTT. Translation: CASSRQGSTDTQYF. The full variable domain, its missing parts supplied by reference TRBV25-1 and TRBJ2-3, is EADIYQTPRYLVIGTGKKITLECSQTMGHDKMYWYQQDPGMELHLIHYSYGVNSTEKGDLSSESTVSRIRTEHFPLTLESARPSHTSQYLCASSRQGSTDTQYFGPGTRLTVL.

The V call is TRBV4-1, the J call TRBJ2-3; 9 bases agree with TRBD2. V lost 1 base to trimming and J lost 3 bases; unmatched junction nucleotides: 5. The CDR3 consists of 16 residues. Germline V CDR1 and CDR2: MGHRA, YSYEKL. This CDR3 reads CASSQGGRAGTDTQYF. The CDR3 nucleotides are TGCGCCAGCAGCCAAGGCGGGAGGGCCGGTACAGATACGCAGTATTTT.

The rearrangement joins TRBV5-6 to TRBJ2-4, with 8 bases fitting TRBD2. Germline-derived CDR1 and CDR2 are SGHDT and YYEEEE. J was trimmed by 9 bases and V by 4 bases; bases with no gene match: 15. This CDR3 contains 16 residues. CDR3 DNA: TGTGCCAGCAGCACCCGGGACGGGGGGGTAGGGATCATTCAGTACTTC. Its protein product is CASSTRDGGVGIIQYF.

The chain links TRBV4-1 to TRBJ1-1, with D possibly matching TRBD1 (5 bases). Trimming stripped 1 base from V and 8 bases from J, with 11 bases between. Germline V gene lookup returns CDR1 MGHRA and CDR2 YSYEKL. This CDR3 is 13 amino acids long. The CDR3: CASSQVGATEAFF. The CDR3, as DNA: TGCGCCAGCAGCCAAGTTGGGGCCACCGAAGCTTTCTTT.

The chain combines TRBV5-6 with TRBJ1-5; D remains ambiguous. V was trimmed by 1 base and J by 0 bases, leaving 5 bases between them. The CDR3 is 14 amino acids. The germline CDR1 and CDR2 sequences are SGHDT and YYEEEE. Here the CDR3 reads CASSLWGSNQPQHF. The CDR3 DNA is TGTGCCAGCAGCTTGTGGGGTAGCAATCAGCCCCAGCATTTT. The full variable domain, completed using reference TRBV5-6 and TRBJ1-5, is DAGVTQSPTHLIKTRGQQVTLRCSPKSGHDTVSWYQQALGQGPQFIFQYYEEEERQRGNFPDRFSGHQFPNYSSELNVNALLLGDSALYLCASSLWGSNQPQHFGDGTRLSIL.

The chain couples TRBV9 to TRBJ2-1; 8 bases align to TRBD2. The ends lost 2 bases at V and 8 bases at J; junction bases unmatched: 9. From germline, CDR1 is SGDLS and CDR2 YYNGEE. The CDR3 spans 15 residues. CDR3 protein: CASSVFGTSDDEQFF. The CDR3 bases are TGTGCCAGCAGCGTGTTTGGGACTAGTGATGATGAGCAGTTCTTC.

This clone was counted once. The rearrangement uses TRBV21-1 and TRBJ2-7; the listed D gene, TRBD1, was not tested against the DNA. TRBV21-1 is a recognized pseudogene. CDR3 length: 14 amino acids. CDR3 in DNA: TGTGCCAGCAGCAAAGGGGACAGTCGCTACGAGCAGTACTTC. Protein sequence: CASSKGDSRYEQYF.

This chain joins TRBV4-3 and TRBJ1-2, with 10 bases aligning to TRBD1. The CDR3 spans 13 residues. The V gene's germline CDR1 is LGHNA and CDR2 YSLEER. The V gene end was trimmed by 4 bases and the J gene end by 8 bases; junction bases not matched to a gene: 4. CDR3 bases: TGCGCCAGCAGCCCCGACAGGGGGCACGGCTACACCTTC. Protein sequence: CASSPDRGHGYTF.

This clone has just a few counts. The rearrangement joins TRBV7-9 to TRBJ1-1; 7 bases are shared with TRBD1. V was clipped by 4 bases and J by 0 bases; unmatched bases: 2. Germline V gene sequence: CDR1 SEHNR, CDR2 FQNEAQ (reference sequence). CDR3 length equals 14 residues. The CDR3 sequence is CASSWGQLNTEAFF. The CDR3 nucleotides read TGTGCCAGCAGCTGGGGACAGCTGAACACTGAAGCTTTCTTT. Full variable domain (missing parts from reference TRBV7-9 and TRBJ1-1): DTGVSQNPRHKITKRGQNVTFRCDPISEHNRLYWYRQTLGQGPEFLTYFQNEAQLEKSRLLSDRFSAERPKGSFSTLEIQRTEQGDSAMYLCASSWGQLNTEAFFGQGTRLTVV.

This clone was detected once. This rearrangement joins TRBV27 to TRBJ2-5; D is perhaps TRBD2 (6 bases). The CDR3 covers 14 residues. V lost 2 bases to trimming and J lost 3 bases, with 10 bases between them. Germline assignment: CDR1 MNHEY and CDR2 SMNVEV (reference sequence). The CDR3 DNA sequence: TGTGCCAGCAGTTTACTCGGACTAAAAGAGACCCAGTACTTC. Its protein product is CASSLLGLKETQYF.

The chain joins TRBV29-1 to TRBJ1-1; 7 positions agree with TRBD1. The CDR3 covers 13 residues. Germline lookup yields CDR1 SQVTM and CDR2 ANQGSEA. J lost 5 bases, V lost 7 bases, and 10 bases had no gene match. The CDR3 reads CSARPGGGTEAFF. CDR3 bases: TGCAGCGCCCGGCCAGGGGGAGGGACTGAAGCTTTCTTT.

CDR3 in DNA: TGTGCCTGGACGGCGGGAGGGCCCGACGAGCAGTACTTC. Translation: CAWTAGGPDEQYF. J is TRBJ2-7 and V is TRBV30, with 9 positions matching TRBD2. With V trimmed by 4 bases and J by 5 bases, 6 bases remained unmatched. CDR3 length: 13 residues. Per the germline V gene, CDR1 is GTSNPN and CDR2 is SVGIG (reference sequence).

The V call is TRBV19, the J call TRBJ2-3; perhaps D is TRBD1 or TRBD2 (5 bases each). CDR1 is LNHDA, CDR2 SQIVND, per germline (reference sequence). There are 14 residues in the CDR3. V was pared by 9 bases and J by 4 bases, with 17 bases between. The CDR3 protein is CARIGGVTPDTQYF. The CDR3 DNA sequence: TGTGCCAGAATTGGGGGTGTTACCCCAGATACGCAGTATTTT.

The chain employs TRBV10-3 and TRBJ1-3; D not resolved. Germline V gives CDR1 ENHRY, CDR2 SYGVKD. The CDR3 is made up of 15 amino acids. V was trimmed by 0 bases and J by 0 bases, leaving 6 bases between them. The CDR3 DNA sequence: TGTGCCATCAGTGAGTCACGGTACTCTGGAAACACCATATATTTT. It codes for CAISESRYSGNTIYF.

The V call is TRBV11-2, the J call TRBJ2-1, with a weak D call TRBD2 (6 bases). Trimming left V 8 bases short and J 6 bases short, with 20 bases between. Per the germline V gene, CDR1 is SGHAT and CDR2 is FQNNGV. This CDR3 contains 15 residues. The CDR3 region is CASGPLTGEVNEQFF. As DNA, the CDR3 is TGTGCCAGCGGACCCTTGACGGGAGAAGTCAATGAGCAGTTCTTC.

This clone was seen a few times. The V call is TRBV6-1, the J call TRBJ2-1; TRBD2 might be the D (5 bases). This CDR3 has 15 residues. With 3 bases removed from V and 6 bases from J, the gap between germline ends came to 15 bases. Germline V lookup: CDR1 MNHNS, CDR2 SASEGT. The DNA for the CDR3 is TGTGCCAGCAGTGAGTCGAGTGGGAGCAGCAATGAGCAGTTCTTC. The encoded protein is CASSESSGSSNEQFF.

This chain links TRBV28 with TRBJ2-7; 9 nucleotides agree with TRBD2. The CDR3 spans 15 residues. The germline gives CDR1 MDHEN, CDR2 SYDVKM. V lost 2 bases and J lost 1; bases outside the gene matches: 3. The CDR3 protein is CASSLLAGLSYEQYF. The CDR3 coding sequence is TGTGCCAGCAGTTTACTAGCGGGACTGTCCTACGAGCAGTACTTC.

The chain employs TRBV30 and TRBJ2-5, with D possibly being TRBD1 (5 bases). CDR1 is GTSNPN and CDR2 is SVGIG in the germline V gene (reference sequence). The CDR3 has 11 residues. CDR3 amino acids: CATDRQETQYF. The CDR3 nucleotides are TGTGCAACAGACAGACAAGAGACCCAGTACTTC.

The chain employs TRBV29-1 and TRBJ2-7, with 9 bases lining up with TRBD1. This CDR3 comprises 13 residues. Per the germline V gene, CDR1 is SQVTM and CDR2 is ANQGSEA. Trimming took 6 bases from V and 4 from J; bases not matched to a gene: 7. The CDR3 DNA reads TGCAGCGTCACAGGGGGCAACGTTTACGAGCAGTACTTC. This encodes CSVTGGNVYEQYF.

J is TRBJ2-5 and V is TRBV9; D unresolved. Trimming left V 4 bases short and J 3 bases short, with 10 bases between. CDR1 is SGDLS, CDR2 YYNGEE, per germline. The CDR3 is 13 amino acids. For the CDR3, the DNA is TGTGCCAGCAGCCCCCCCGTCGAAGAGACCCAGTACTTC. Protein product: CASSPPVEETQYF.

The gene calls are TRBV7-6 and TRBJ2-2; D is perhaps TRBD2 (6 bases). Trimming took off 6 bases at V and 2 bases at J, with 10 bases between the two ends. Per germline, CDR1 SGHVS and CDR2 FNYEAQ. The CDR3 consists of 14 residues. CDR3 sequence reads: CASSRGLNTGELFF. For the CDR3, the DNA is TGTGCCAGCAGTAGGGGACTTAACACCGGGGAGCTGTTTTTT.

DNA for the CDR3: TGTGCCAGCAGCACCGGGACTAGCGGGGATACGCAGTATTTT. As protein: CASSTGTSGDTQYF. This sequence joins TRBV7-2 and TRBJ2-3; TRBD2 aligns across 12 bases. CDR1 and CDR2 from the germline V gene are SGHTA and FQGNSA. The CDR3 contains 14 residues. V was clipped by 5 bases and J by 6 bases; unmatched bases: 3.